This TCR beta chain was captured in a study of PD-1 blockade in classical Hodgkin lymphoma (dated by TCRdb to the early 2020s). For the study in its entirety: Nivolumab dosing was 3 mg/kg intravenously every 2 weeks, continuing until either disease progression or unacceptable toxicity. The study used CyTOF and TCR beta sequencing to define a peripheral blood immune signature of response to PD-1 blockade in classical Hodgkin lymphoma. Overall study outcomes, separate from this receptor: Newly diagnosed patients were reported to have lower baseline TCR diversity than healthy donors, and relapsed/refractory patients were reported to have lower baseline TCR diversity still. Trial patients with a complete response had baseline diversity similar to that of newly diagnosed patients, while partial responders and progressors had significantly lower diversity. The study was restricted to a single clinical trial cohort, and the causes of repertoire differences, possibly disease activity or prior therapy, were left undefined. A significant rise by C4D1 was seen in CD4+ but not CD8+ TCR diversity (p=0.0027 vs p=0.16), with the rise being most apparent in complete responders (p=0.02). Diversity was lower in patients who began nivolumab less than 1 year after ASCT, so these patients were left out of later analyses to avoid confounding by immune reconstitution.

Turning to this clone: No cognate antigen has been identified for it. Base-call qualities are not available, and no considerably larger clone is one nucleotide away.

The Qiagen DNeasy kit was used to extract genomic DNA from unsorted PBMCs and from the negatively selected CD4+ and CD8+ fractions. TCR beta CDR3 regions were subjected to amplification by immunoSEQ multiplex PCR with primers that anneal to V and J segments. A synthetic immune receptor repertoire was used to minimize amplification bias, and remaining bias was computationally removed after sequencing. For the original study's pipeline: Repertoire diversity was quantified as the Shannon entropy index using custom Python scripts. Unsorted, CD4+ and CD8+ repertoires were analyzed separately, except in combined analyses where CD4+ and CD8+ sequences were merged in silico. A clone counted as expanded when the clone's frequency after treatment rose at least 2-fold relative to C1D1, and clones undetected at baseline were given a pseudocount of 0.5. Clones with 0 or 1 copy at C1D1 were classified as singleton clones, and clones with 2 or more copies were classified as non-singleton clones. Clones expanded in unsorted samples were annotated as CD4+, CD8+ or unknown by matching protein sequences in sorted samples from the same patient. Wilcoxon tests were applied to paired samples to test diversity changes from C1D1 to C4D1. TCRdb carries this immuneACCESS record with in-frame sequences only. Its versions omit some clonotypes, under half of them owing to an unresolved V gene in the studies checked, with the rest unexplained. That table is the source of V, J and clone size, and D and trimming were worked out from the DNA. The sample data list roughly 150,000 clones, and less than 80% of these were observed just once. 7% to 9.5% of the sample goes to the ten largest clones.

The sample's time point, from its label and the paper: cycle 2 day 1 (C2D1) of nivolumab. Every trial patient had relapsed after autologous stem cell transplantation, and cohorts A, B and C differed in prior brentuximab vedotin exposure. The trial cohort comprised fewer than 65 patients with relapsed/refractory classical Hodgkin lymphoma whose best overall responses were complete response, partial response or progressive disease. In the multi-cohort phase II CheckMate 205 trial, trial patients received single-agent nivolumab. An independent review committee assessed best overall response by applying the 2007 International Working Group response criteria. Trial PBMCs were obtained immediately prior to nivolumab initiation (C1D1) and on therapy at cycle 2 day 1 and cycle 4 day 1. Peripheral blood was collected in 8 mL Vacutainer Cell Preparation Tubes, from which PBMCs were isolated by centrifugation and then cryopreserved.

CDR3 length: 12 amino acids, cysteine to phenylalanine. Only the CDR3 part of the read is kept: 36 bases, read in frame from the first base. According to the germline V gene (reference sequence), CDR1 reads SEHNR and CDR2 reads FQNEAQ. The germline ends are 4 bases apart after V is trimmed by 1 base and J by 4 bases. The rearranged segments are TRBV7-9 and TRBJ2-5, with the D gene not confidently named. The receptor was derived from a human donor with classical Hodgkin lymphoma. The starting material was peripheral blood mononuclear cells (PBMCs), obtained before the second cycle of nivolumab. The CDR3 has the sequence CASSLERETQYF. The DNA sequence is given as TGTGCCAGCAGCTTAGAGCGAGAGACCCAGTACTTC.